This TCR beta chain was retrieved from a study of Ad26.COV2.S vaccination and SARS-CoV-2 variants. Study results and caveats: From the TCR breadth and depth analyses, total T cell responses may have been underestimated. Comparable non-spike TCR breadth was observed in vaccine and placebo recipients. Substantial post-vaccination breadth of spike-specific CD8+ and CD4+ T cell responses was reported. Those who received the vaccine showed greater spike-specific TCR breadth than those given placebo.

As for this clone: Its antigen remains unknown.

The assay was immunoSEQ multiplex PCR, and TCRdb's table has in-frame clones only and misses some. This table holds some 7,000 clones, about 83% found once. Germline V gene lookup returns CDR1 SGHVS and CDR2 FQNEAQ. Trimming stripped 3 bases from V and 3 bases from J, with 9 bases between. This CDR3 is 13 amino acids long. The specimen comprised peripheral blood, sampled after recovery from COVID-19. The receptor was derived from a human donor who had recovered from COVID-19. The rearrangement links TRBV7-8 to TRBJ2-7; tentatively, D is TRBD1 (5 bases). The CDR3 is CASSFQGHYEQYF. CDR3 nucleotides: TGTGCCAGCAGCTTCCAAGGACACTACGAGCAGTACTTC. The full variable domain, rest sourced from reference TRBV7-8 and TRBJ2-7, is GAGVSQSPRYKVAKRGQDVALRCDPISGHVSLFWYQQALGQGPEFLTYFQNEAQLDKSGLPSDRFFAERPEGSVSTLKIQRTQQEDSAVYLCASSFQGHYEQYFGPGTRLTVT.